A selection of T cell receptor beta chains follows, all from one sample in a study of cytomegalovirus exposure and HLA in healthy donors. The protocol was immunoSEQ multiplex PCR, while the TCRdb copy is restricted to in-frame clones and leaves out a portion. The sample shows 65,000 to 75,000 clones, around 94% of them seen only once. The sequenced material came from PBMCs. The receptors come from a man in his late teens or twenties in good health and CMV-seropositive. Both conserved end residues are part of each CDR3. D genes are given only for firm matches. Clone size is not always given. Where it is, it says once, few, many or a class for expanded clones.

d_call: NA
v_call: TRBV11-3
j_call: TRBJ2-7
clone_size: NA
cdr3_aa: CASSSHRDEQYF
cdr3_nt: TGTGCCAGCAGCTCCCACAGGGACGAGCAGTACTTC

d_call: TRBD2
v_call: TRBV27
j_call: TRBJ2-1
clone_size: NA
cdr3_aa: CASSPRTSPFGYNEQFF
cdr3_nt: TGTGCCAGCAGTCCCCGGACTAGCCCGTTCGGGTACAATGAGCAGTTCTTC

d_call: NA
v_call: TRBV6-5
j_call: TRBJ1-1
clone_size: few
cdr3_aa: CASRGRSNTEAFF
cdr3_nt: TGTGCCAGCAGGGGGCGGTCGAACACTGAAGCTTTCTTT

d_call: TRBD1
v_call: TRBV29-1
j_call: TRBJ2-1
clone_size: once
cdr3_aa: CSVALGQFSYNEQFF
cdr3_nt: TGCAGCGTTGCATTGGGACAGTTCTCCTACAATGAGCAGTTCTTC

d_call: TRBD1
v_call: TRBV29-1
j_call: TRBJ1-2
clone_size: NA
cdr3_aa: CSVSTGGRNYGYTF
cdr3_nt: TGCAGCGTTTCGACAGGGGGCCGGAACTATGGCTACACCTTC

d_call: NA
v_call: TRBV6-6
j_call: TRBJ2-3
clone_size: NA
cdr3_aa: CASSRSRTVTDTQYF
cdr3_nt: TGTGCCAGCAGTCGATCTAGGACAGTCACAGATACGCAGTATTTT

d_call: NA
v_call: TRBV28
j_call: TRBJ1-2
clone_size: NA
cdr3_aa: CASSLGHLYGYTF
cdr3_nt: TGTGCCAGCAGTTTGGGACACCTCTATGGCTACACCTTC

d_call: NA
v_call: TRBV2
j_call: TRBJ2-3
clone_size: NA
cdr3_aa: CAGGPRDTQYF
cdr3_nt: TGTGCCGGAGGACCGAGGGATACGCAGTATTTT

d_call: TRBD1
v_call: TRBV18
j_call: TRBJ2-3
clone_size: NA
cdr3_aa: CASSPPRGPIRNTQYF
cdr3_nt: TGTGCCAGCTCACCACCGAGGGGGCCAATCAGAAATACGCAGTATTTT

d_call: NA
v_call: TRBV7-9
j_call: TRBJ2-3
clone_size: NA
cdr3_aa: CASSATGRAGTDTQYF
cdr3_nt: TGTGCCAGCAGCGCTACAGGGAGGGCAGGCACAGATACGCAGTATTTT

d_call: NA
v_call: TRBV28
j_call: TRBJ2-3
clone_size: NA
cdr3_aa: CASSLQRADTQYF
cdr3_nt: TGTGCCAGCAGTCTACAGAGGGCGGATACGCAGTATTTT

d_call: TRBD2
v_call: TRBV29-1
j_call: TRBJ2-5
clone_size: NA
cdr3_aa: CSVGLAGGPNRETQYF
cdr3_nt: TGCAGCGTTGGGCTAGCGGGAGGGCCGAATCGAGAGACCCAGTACTTC

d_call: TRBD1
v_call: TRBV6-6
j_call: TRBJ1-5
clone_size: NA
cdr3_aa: CASSSKTGGAQPQHF
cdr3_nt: TGTGCCAGCAGTTCGAAAACAGGGGGCGCCCAGCCCCAGCATTTT

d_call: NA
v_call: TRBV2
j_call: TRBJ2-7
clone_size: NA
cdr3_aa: CASSEKRDNYEQYF
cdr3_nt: TGTGCCAGCAGTGAAAAGAGGGATAACTACGAGCAGTACTTC

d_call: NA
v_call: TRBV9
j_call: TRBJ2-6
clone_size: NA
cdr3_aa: CASSQGLRTSGANVLTF
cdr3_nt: TGTGCCAGCAGTCAGGGTCTTAGAACCTCTGGGGCCAACGTCCTGACTTTC

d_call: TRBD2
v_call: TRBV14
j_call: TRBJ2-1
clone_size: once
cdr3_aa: CASSQAGLAGGLSEQFF
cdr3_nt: TGTGCCAGCAGCCAGGCCGGACTAGCGGGAGGATTAAGTGAGCAGTTCTTC

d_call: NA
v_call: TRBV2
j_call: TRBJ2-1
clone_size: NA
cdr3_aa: CASSEFGGVGNEQFF
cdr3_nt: TGTGCCAGCAGTGAATTCGGAGGGGTGGGGAATGAGCAGTTCTTC

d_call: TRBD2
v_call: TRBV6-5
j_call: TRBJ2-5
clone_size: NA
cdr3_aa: CASRRWGGNQETQYF
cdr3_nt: TGTGCCAGCAGGCGGTGGGGGGGGAACCAAGAGACCCAGTACTTC

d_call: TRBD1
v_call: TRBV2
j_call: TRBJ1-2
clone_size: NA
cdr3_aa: CASSDHPTGRSGYTF
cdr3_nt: TGTGCCAGCAGCGACCACCCGACAGGGAGATCTGGCTACACCTTC

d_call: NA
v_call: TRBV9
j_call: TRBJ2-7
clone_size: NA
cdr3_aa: CASSPGGLAYEQYF
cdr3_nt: TGTGCCAGCAGCCCAGGAGGGCTAGCCTACGAGCAGTACTTC

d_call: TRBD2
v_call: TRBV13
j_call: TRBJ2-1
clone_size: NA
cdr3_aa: CASSLSGTSGVDNEQFF
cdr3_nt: TGTGCCAGCAGCCTATCGGGGACTAGCGGGGTCGACAATGAGCAGTTCTTC

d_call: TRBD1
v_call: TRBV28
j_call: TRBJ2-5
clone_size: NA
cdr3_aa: CASTPYRGRVETQYF
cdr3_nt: TGTGCCAGCACCCCCTACAGGGGAAGGGTCGAGACCCAGTACTTC

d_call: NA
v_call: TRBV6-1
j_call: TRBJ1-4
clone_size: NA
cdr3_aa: CASSELGFNEKLFF
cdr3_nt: TGTGCCAGCAGTGAGTTGGGCTTCAATGAAAAACTGTTTTTT

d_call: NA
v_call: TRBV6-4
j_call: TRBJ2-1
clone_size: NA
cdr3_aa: CASSDSTGSPHEQFF
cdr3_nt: TGTGCCAGCAGTGACTCTACAGGGTCGCCCCATGAGCAGTTCTTC

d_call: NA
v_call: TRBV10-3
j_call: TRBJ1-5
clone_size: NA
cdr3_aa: CAISEAGPRNQPQHF
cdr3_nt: TGTGCCATCAGTGAGGCGGGACCGCGAAATCAGCCCCAGCATTTT

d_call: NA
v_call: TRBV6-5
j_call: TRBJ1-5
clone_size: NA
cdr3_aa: CASRPGNKREPQHF
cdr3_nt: TGTGCCAGCAGGCCCGGGAACAAGAGGGAGCCCCAGCATTTT

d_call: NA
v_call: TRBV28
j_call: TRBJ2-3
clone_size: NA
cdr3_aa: CASSLSGDTQYF
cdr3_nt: TGTGCCAGCAGTTTATCCGGGGATACGCAGTATTTT